This record concerns one TCR beta chain sequence. Per the study methods: Nucleated cell number was recorded as an estimate derived from reference gene primer amplification. Profiling relied on immunoSEQ multiplex PCR, and the TCRdb table lists in-frame clones only, not all of them. The V and J calls and clone size were taken over from that table, and D and trimming were inferred from the DNA. This sample has more than 65,000 clones, with 70% to 90% found just once. The source of the sample is a study of blood T cell repertoires in COVID-19. The wider study: Spain, Italy and the United States supplied samples that represented acute and convalescent COVID-19. In each case, the material was cDNA or gDNA derived from T cells, B-cell-depleted T cells, or PBMCs.

Trimming cost V 6 bases and J 2 bases, with 11 bases left between them. This CDR3 is built from 14 residues. In germline, CDR1 is WNHNN, CDR2 SYGVQD (reference sequence). V usage is TRBV10-1 and J usage is TRBJ1-5; possible D gene TRBD1, 6 bases. This receptor was taken from a man over 45 with acute or convalescent COVID-19. Sequencing used peripheral blood. The CDR3 region is CASRRTARNQPQHF. DNA of the CDR3: TGCGCCAGCAGAAGGACAGCCCGCAATCAGCCCCAGCATTTT.